This T cell receptor beta chain was observed in a study of control samples from healthy donors and cancer patients. TCRdb's table, derived via immunoSEQ multiplex PCR, lists solely in-frame clones and lacks some. This sample yields 75,000 to 95,000 clones, of which around 84% are seen a single time; under 40% belongs to the top ten. This clone was picked up a small number of times. In germline, CDR1 is MNHNY, CDR2 SVGAGI (reference sequence). V lost 4 bases and J lost 4, with 10 bases in between. The CDR3 contains 14 residues. This rearrangement joins TRBV6-6 to TRBJ2-2, with D perhaps matching TRBD2 (6 bases). This clonotype was sampled from a man in his 70s with lung cancer. Sequencing was performed on PBMCs. The CDR3 here is CASSSGVGTGELFF. CDR3 nucleotides: TGTGCCAGCAGTTCGGGGGTTGGCACCGGGGAGCTGTTTTTT.